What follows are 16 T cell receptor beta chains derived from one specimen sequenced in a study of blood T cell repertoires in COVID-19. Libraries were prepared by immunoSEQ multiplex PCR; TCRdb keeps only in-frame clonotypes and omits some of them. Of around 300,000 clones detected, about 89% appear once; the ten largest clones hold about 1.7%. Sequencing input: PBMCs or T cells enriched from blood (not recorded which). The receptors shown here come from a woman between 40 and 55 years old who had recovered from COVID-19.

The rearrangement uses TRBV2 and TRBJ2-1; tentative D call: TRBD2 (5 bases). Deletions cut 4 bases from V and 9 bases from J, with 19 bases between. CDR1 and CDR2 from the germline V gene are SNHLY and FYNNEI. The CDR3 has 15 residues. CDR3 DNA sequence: TGTGCCAGCAGTGCGGCTAGGCTAGCCCCCGGTGAGCAGTTCTTC. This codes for CASSAARLAPGEQFF.

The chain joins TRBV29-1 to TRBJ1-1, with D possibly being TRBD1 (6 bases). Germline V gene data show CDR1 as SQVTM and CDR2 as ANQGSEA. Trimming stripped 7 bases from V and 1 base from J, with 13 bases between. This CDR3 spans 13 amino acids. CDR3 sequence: CSARRDTNTEAFF. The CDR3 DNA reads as TGCAGCGCGCGCCGGGACACGAACACTGAAGCTTTCTTT.

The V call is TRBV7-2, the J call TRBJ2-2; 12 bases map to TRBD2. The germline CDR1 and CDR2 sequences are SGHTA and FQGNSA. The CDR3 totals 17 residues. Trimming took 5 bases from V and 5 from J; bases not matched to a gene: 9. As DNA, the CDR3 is TGTGCCAGCAGCCCCGGAGGTCTAGCGGGAGGGACCGGGGAGCTGTTTTTT. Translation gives CASSPGGLAGGTGELFF.

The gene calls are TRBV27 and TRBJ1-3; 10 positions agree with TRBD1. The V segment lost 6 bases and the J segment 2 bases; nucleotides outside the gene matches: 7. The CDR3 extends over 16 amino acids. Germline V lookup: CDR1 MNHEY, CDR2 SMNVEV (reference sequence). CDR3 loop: CASRPRTGGPGNTIYF. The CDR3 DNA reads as TGTGCCAGCAGGCCGCGGACAGGGGGGCCTGGAAACACCATATATTTT.

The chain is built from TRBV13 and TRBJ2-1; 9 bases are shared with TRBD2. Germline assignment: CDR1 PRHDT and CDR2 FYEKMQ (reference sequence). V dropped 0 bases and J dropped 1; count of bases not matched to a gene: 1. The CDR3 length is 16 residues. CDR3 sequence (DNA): TGTGCCAGCAGCTTAGGGGCGGGAGGGTCCTACAATGAGCAGTTCTTC. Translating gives CASSLGAGGSYNEQFF.

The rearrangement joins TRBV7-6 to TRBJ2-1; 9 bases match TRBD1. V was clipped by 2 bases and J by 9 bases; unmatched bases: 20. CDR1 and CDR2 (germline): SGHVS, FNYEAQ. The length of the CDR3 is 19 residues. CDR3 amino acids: CASSLTEDAGTGSRSEQFF. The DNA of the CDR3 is TGTGCCAGCAGCTTAACGGAGGATGCCGGGACAGGGAGTAGGAGTGAGCAGTTCTTC.

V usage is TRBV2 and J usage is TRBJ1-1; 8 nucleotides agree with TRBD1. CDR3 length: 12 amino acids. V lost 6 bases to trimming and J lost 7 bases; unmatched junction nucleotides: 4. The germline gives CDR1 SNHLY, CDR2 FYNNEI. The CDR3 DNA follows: TGTGCCAGCAGAATCACAGGGGGTGAAGCTTTCTTT. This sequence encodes CASRITGGEAFF.

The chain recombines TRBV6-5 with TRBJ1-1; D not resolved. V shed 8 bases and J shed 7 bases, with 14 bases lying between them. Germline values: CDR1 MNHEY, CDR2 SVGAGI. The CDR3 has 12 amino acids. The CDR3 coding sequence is TGTGCCAGCGCCCCCTCCGGTGGTGAAGCTTTCTTT. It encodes CASAPSGGEAFF.

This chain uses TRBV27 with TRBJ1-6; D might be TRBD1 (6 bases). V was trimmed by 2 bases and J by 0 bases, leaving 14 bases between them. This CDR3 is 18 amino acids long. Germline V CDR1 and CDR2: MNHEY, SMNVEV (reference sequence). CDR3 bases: TGTGCCAGCAGTTTACGCCGACAGGACAGCTCCTATAATTCACCCCTCCACTTT. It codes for CASSLRRQDSSYNSPLHF.

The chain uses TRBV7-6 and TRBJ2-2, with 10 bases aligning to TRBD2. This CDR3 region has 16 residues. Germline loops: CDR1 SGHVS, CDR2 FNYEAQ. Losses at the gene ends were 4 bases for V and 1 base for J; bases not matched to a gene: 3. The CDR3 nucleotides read TGTGCCAGCAGCTCCACTAGCGGGGAGAACACCGGGGAGCTGTTTTTT. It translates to CASSSTSGENTGELFF.

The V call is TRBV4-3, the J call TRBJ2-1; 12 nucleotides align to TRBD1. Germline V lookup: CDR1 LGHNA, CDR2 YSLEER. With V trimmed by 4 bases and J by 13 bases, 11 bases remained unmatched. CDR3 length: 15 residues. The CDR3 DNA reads TGCGCCAGCAGCCGGGGACAGGGGGCACAAGCGGTCCAGTTCTTC. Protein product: CASSRGQGAQAVQFF.

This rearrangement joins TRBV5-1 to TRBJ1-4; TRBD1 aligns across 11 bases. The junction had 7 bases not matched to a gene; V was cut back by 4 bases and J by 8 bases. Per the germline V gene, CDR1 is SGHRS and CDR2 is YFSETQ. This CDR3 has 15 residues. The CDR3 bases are TGCGCCAGCAGCGCCGCCGGGACAGGGGGAGAAAAACTGTTTTTT. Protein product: CASSAAGTGGEKLFF.

The CDR3 bases are TGTGCCAGCAGCTTAGGGGACAGAGCCGAAATGAACACCGGGGAGCTGTTTTTT. Residues: CASSLGDRAEMNTGELFF. The chain carries TRBV11-3 and TRBJ2-2; TRBD1 aligns across 7 bases. The CDR3 is 18 residues long. V lost 1 base to trimming and J lost 1 base; unmatched junction nucleotides: 9. CDR1 is SGHNT and CDR2 is YENEEA in the germline V gene.

CDR3 residues: CASSVLIAGENIQYF. For the CDR3, the DNA is TGTGCCAGTAGTGTTCTTATAGCGGGGGAAAACATTCAGTACTTC. V is TRBV19 and J is TRBJ2-4, with 9 positions matching TRBD2. The junction had 7 bases not matched to a gene; V was cut back by 5 bases and J by 5 bases. CDR1 and CDR2 (germline): LNHDA, SQIVND (reference sequence). The CDR3 sequence is 15 residues long.

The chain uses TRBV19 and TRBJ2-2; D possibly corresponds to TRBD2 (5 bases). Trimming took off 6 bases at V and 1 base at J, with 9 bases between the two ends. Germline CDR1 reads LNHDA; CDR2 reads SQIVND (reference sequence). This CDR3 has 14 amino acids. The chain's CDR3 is CASRGVGNTGELFF. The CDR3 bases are TGTGCCAGTAGGGGAGTTGGGAACACCGGGGAGCTGTTTTTT.

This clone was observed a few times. The CDR3 sequence: CASSLRAREGQGFNGYTF. CDR3 DNA: TGTGCCAGCAGCTTAAGGGCCCGTGAGGGACAGGGTTTCAATGGCTACACCTTC. V and J are TRBV11-2 and TRBJ1-2; TRBD1 agrees at 9 bases. Losses at the gene ends were 2 bases for V and 6 bases for J; bases not matched to a gene: 16. From germline, CDR1 is SGHAT and CDR2 FQNNGV. The CDR3 spans 18 residues.